The rows below give T cell receptor beta chains drawn from one sample of a study of cytomegalovirus exposure and HLA in healthy donors. TCRdb's copy holds only in-frame clones and misses some; the assay was immunoSEQ multiplex PCR. This table holds 100,000 to 150,000 clones, 90% to 95% found once. The sample comprised PBMCs. Receptors originate from a woman aged 18-29 years in good health and CMV-seronegative. CDR3s include the opening cysteine and the closing phenylalanine or tryptophan. The order of the fields is V gene, D gene, J gene, clone size, CDR3 DNA, CDR3 protein. D genes are given only for firm matches. Clone size, where shown, is once, few, many, or a class for clones that have expanded.

V gene: TRBV19
D gene: TRBD2
J gene: TRBJ2-2
clone size: .
CDR3 DNA: TGTGCCAGTAGTACGGGACTAGCGGGGGGCACCGGGGAGCTGTTTTTT
CDR3 protein: CASSTGLAGGTGELFF

V gene: TRBV6-1
D gene: .
J gene: TRBJ2-5
clone size: .
CDR3 DNA: TGTGCCAGCAGTGAGATGACAGGGAGGGAGACCCAGTACTTC
CDR3 protein: CASSEMTGRETQYF

V gene: TRBV7-3
D gene: .
J gene: TRBJ1-1
clone size: .
CDR3 DNA: TGTGCCAGCAGCTTAGACAGAGACACTGAAGCTTTCTTT
CDR3 protein: CASSLDRDTEAFF

V gene: TRBV19
D gene: TRBD1
J gene: TRBJ2-5
clone size: .
CDR3 DNA: TGTGCCAGTAGCACTACAGGGGTACAAGAGACCCAGTACTTC
CDR3 protein: CASSTTGVQETQYF

V gene: TRBV5-1
D gene: .
J gene: TRBJ2-7
clone size: .
CDR3 DNA: TGCGCCAGCAGTTCAGATCTTGGACAAACCTACGAGCAGTACTTC
CDR3 protein: CASSSDLGQTYEQYF

V gene: TRBV9
D gene: .
J gene: TRBJ1-3
clone size: .
CDR3 DNA: TGTGCCAGCAGCGCCAACAGGGTCACAGGAAACACCATATATTTT
CDR3 protein: CASSANRVTGNTIYF

V gene: TRBV7-8
D gene: .
J gene: TRBJ2-7
clone size: .
CDR3 DNA: TGTGCCAGCAGCTTAGGGGGCGGGATCTCCTACGAGCAGTACTTC
CDR3 protein: CASSLGGGISYEQYF

V gene: TRBV19
D gene: .
J gene: TRBJ1-1
clone size: .
CDR3 DNA: TGTGCCAGTAGCAATTGGGCCGACCGGAACACTGAAGCTTTCTTT
CDR3 protein: CASSNWADRNTEAFF

V gene: TRBV7-3
D gene: .
J gene: TRBJ1-3
clone size: .
CDR3 DNA: TGTGCCAGCAGCTTGGGTTTCGGGGCTGGAAACACCATATATTTT
CDR3 protein: CASSLGFGAGNTIYF

V gene: TRBV6-4
D gene: TRBD2
J gene: TRBJ2-7
clone size: .
CDR3 DNA: TGTGCCAGCAGTGACGCCCAACTAGCGGGAGGGTCTAAGGCCTACGAGCAGTACTTC
CDR3 protein: CASSDAQLAGGSKAYEQYF

V gene: TRBV27
D gene: TRBD1
J gene: TRBJ2-7
clone size: .
CDR3 DNA: TGTGCCAGCAGTCACGGGACAGGCTCGCCCTACGAGCAGTACTTC
CDR3 protein: CASSHGTGSPYEQYF

V gene: TRBV30
D gene: .
J gene: TRBJ1-3
clone size: .
CDR3 DNA: TGTGCCTGGACAGGTCAATCTGGAAACACCATATATTTT
CDR3 protein: CAWTGQSGNTIYF

V gene: TRBV28
D gene: TRBD1
J gene: TRBJ1-2
clone size: .
CDR3 DNA: TGTGCCACCAACCAGGGACAGTACTATGGCTACACCTTC
CDR3 protein: CATNQGQYYGYTF

V gene: TRBV5-4
D gene: TRBD2
J gene: TRBJ2-3
clone size: .
CDR3 DNA: TGTGCCAGCAGCTTTAGACTAGCGGAAGCAGATACGCAGTATTTT
CDR3 protein: CASSFRLAEADTQYF

V gene: TRBV5-1
D gene: TRBD1
J gene: TRBJ1-2
clone size: .
CDR3 DNA: TGCGCCAGCAGCTTCTTCGGGACAGGGCAACGTGGCTACACCTTC
CDR3 protein: CASSFFGTGQRGYTF

V gene: TRBV7-2
D gene: .
J gene: TRBJ2-2
clone size: few
CDR3 DNA: TGTGCCAGCCGAAGACTTTACACCGGGGAGCTGTTTTTT
CDR3 protein: CASRRLYTGELFF

V gene: TRBV7-3
D gene: .
J gene: TRBJ2-5
clone size: .
CDR3 DNA: TGTGCCAGCAGCTTGGGATCAGGGGCAGAGACCCAGTACTTC
CDR3 protein: CASSLGSGAETQYF

V gene: TRBV7-9
D gene: .
J gene: TRBJ2-5
clone size: .
CDR3 DNA: TGTGCCAGCAGCTTTCTACAGGGAGAGACCCAGTACTTC
CDR3 protein: CASSFLQGETQYF

V gene: TRBV7-2
D gene: .
J gene: TRBJ2-1
clone size: .
CDR3 DNA: TGTGCCAGCAGCTTATCGAATGAGCAGTTCTTC
CDR3 protein: CASSLSNEQFF

V gene: TRBV28
D gene: .
J gene: TRBJ1-2
clone size: many
CDR3 DNA: TGTGCCAGCAGGGGGGGACTTACAGCTAACTATGGCTACACCTTC
CDR3 protein: CASRGGLTANYGYTF

V gene: TRBV9
D gene: .
J gene: TRBJ1-2
clone size: .
CDR3 DNA: TGTGCCAGCAGCCCCGAACTGGGAGCTAACTATGGCTACACCTTC
CDR3 protein: CASSPELGANYGYTF

V gene: TRBV5-6
D gene: .
J gene: TRBJ2-3
clone size: .
CDR3 DNA: TGTGCCAGCAGCCACTTTTGGGGGGAGCCAGATACGCAGTATTTT
CDR3 protein: CASSHFWGEPDTQYF

V gene: TRBV28
D gene: .
J gene: TRBJ2-7
clone size: .
CDR3 DNA: TGTGCCAGCAGTTCCTCCCGGGGCGAGCAGTACTTC
CDR3 protein: CASSSSRGEQYF

V gene: TRBV5-5
D gene: .
J gene: TRBJ2-7
clone size: .
CDR3 DNA: TGTGCCAGCAGCTTTGCCAGCGACGAGCAGTACTTC
CDR3 protein: CASSFASDEQYF

V gene: TRBV27
D gene: TRBD1
J gene: TRBJ2-7
clone size: .
CDR3 DNA: TGTGCCAGCAGTTTGTCCAGACAGGGTCATTCCGAGCAGTACTTC
CDR3 protein: CASSLSRQGHSEQYF

V gene: TRBV13
D gene: .
J gene: TRBJ2-7
clone size: .
CDR3 DNA: TGTGCCAGCAGCTTAGTGGCGGCCCCTCACGAGCAGTACTTC
CDR3 protein: CASSLVAAPHEQYF

V gene: TRBV7-9
D gene: TRBD2
J gene: TRBJ2-1
clone size: .
CDR3 DNA: TGTGCCAGCAGTCCCACTAGCGGCGATGAGCAGTTCTTC
CDR3 protein: CASSPTSGDEQFF

V gene: TRBV7-2
D gene: TRBD1
J gene: TRBJ1-5
clone size: .
CDR3 DNA: TGTGCCAGCAGCTTAGGGGGACAGGGCAATCAGCCCCAGCATTTT
CDR3 protein: CASSLGGQGNQPQHF

V gene: TRBV5-1
D gene: TRBD2
J gene: TRBJ2-1
clone size: .
CDR3 DNA: TGCGCCAGCAGAACTGCACCAGGTCTAGCGGAATTAAGCTCCTACAATGAGCAGTTCTTC
CDR3 protein: CASRTAPGLAELSSYNEQFF

V gene: TRBV6-5
D gene: TRBD1
J gene: TRBJ2-3
clone size: .
CDR3 DNA: TGTGCCAGTCGCCTAACAGGGGGCTACACAGATACGCAGTATTTT
CDR3 protein: CASRLTGGYTDTQYF

V gene: TRBV19
D gene: TRBD2
J gene: TRBJ2-5
clone size: .
CDR3 DNA: TGTGCCAGTAGTGCCATGGGGGGGTCGGAGACCCAGTACTTC
CDR3 protein: CASSAMGGSETQYF

V gene: TRBV28
D gene: .
J gene: TRBJ1-3
clone size: .
CDR3 DNA: TGTGCCAGCAGTCCCGATCGGGGAGGAAACACCATATATTTT
CDR3 protein: CASSPDRGGNTIYF

V gene: TRBV14
D gene: .
J gene: TRBJ1-6
clone size: .
CDR3 DNA: TGTGCCAGCAGCCAAGCCCCGGGGATTGGGTCACCCCTCCACTTT
CDR3 protein: CASSQAPGIGSPLHF

V gene: TRBV6-1
D gene: .
J gene: TRBJ2-5
clone size: .
CDR3 DNA: TGTGCCAGCAGTTTAGACAGACCCTGGGAGACCCAGTACTTC
CDR3 protein: CASSLDRPWETQYF

V gene: TRBV9
D gene: .
J gene: TRBJ1-1
clone size: .
CDR3 DNA: TGTGCCAGCAGCGTAGGACAGCTGAACACTGAAGCTTTCTTT
CDR3 protein: CASSVGQLNTEAFF

V gene: TRBV6-6
D gene: .
J gene: TRBJ1-6
clone size: .
CDR3 DNA: TGTGCCGCGGCAGCATTAAATTCACCCCTCCACTTT
CDR3 protein: CAAAALNSPLHF

V gene: TRBV7-9
D gene: .
J gene: TRBJ1-4
clone size: .
CDR3 DNA: TGTGCCAGCAGCTTAGAACCCGGGAGCGGAAAACTGTTTTTT
CDR3 protein: CASSLEPGSGKLFF

V gene: TRBV7-9
D gene: TRBD1
J gene: TRBJ2-1
clone size: once
CDR3 DNA: TGTGCCAGCAGCTCACCACAGGGGAACAATGAGCAGTTCTTC
CDR3 protein: CASSSPQGNNEQFF

V gene: TRBV28
D gene: .
J gene: TRBJ1-2
clone size: .
CDR3 DNA: TGTGCAGGAAGGGCAGGGGCAGGGGAAGCTAACTATGGCTACACCTTC
CDR3 protein: CAGRAGAGEANYGYTF

V gene: TRBV30
D gene: .
J gene: TRBJ2-7
clone size: .
CDR3 DNA: TGTGCCTGGAGTGTTAGTCTCTCCTACGAGCAGTACTTC
CDR3 protein: CAWSVSLSYEQYF

V gene: TRBV6-6
D gene: .
J gene: TRBJ1-3
clone size: .
CDR3 DNA: TGTGCCAGCAGTTACGTGGGGGAGGGGCCCGGAAACACCATATATTTT
CDR3 protein: CASSYVGEGPGNTIYF

V gene: TRBV7-3
D gene: TRBD1
J gene: TRBJ2-6
clone size: .
CDR3 DNA: TGTGCCAGCAGCCAACGGCAGTCCATGGACAGGGAGGGGGCCAACGTCCTGACTTTC
CDR3 protein: CASSQRQSMDREGANVLTF

V gene: TRBV4-2
D gene: .
J gene: TRBJ2-1
clone size: .
CDR3 DNA: TGTGCCAGCAGCCAAGAGAGCGACCCTAGCCGGCAGCAGTTCTTC
CDR3 protein: CASSQESDPSRQQFF

V gene: TRBV7-9
D gene: .
J gene: TRBJ1-3
clone size: .
CDR3 DNA: TGTGCCAGCAGCAACGGGGCTGGAAACACCATATATTTT
CDR3 protein: CASSNGAGNTIYF

V gene: TRBV10-3
D gene: .
J gene: TRBJ1-5
clone size: .
CDR3 DNA: TGTGCCATCAGGGACAGTCAAGATCAGCCCCAGCATTTT
CDR3 protein: CAIRDSQDQPQHF

V gene: TRBV18
D gene: .
J gene: TRBJ2-3
clone size: .
CDR3 DNA: TGTGCCAGCTCAGAGAGGGGGACAGATACGCAGTATTTT
CDR3 protein: CASSERGTDTQYF

V gene: TRBV5-1
D gene: TRBD1
J gene: TRBJ2-2
clone size: once
CDR3 DNA: TGCGCCAGCAGCTTCAAGGACAGGTTAAACACCGGGGAGCTGTTTTTT
CDR3 protein: CASSFKDRLNTGELFF

V gene: TRBV6-5
D gene: .
J gene: TRBJ2-1
clone size: .
CDR3 DNA: TGTGCCAGCAGTTACTCGGGGGGAACTACCTACAATGAGCAGTTCTTC
CDR3 protein: CASSYSGGTTYNEQFF

V gene: TRBV9
D gene: TRBD2
J gene: TRBJ2-2
clone size: .
CDR3 DNA: TGTGCCAGCAGCGTCGCTCCGGGGGGTTCTGCGCCCGGGGAGCTGTTTTTT
CDR3 protein: CASSVAPGGSAPGELFF

V gene: TRBV5-6
D gene: .
J gene: TRBJ2-7
clone size: once
CDR3 DNA: TGTGCCAGCAGCCGGACTGACTGGAGCTCCTACGAGCAGTACTTC
CDR3 protein: CASSRTDWSSYEQYF

V gene: TRBV19
D gene: .
J gene: TRBJ2-3
clone size: .
CDR3 DNA: TGTGCCAGTAGTATTGGGGGCGGAATTTCTGGAGATACGCAGTATTTT
CDR3 protein: CASSIGGGISGDTQYF

V gene: TRBV5-1
D gene: .
J gene: TRBJ1-1
clone size: .
CDR3 DNA: TGCGCCAGCAGCTATGGAGAGAACACTGAAGCTTTCTTT
CDR3 protein: CASSYGENTEAFF

V gene: TRBV5-4
D gene: TRBD2
J gene: TRBJ2-5
clone size: .
CDR3 DNA: TGTGCCAGCACCCGGACGGGGACTAGCGGGGGGCGGGGGACCCAGTACTTC
CDR3 protein: CASTRTGTSGGRGTQYF